The 21 T cell receptor beta chains reported below all come from one sample, sequenced in a study of regulatory T cells in long-lasting Graves disease. Building the TCR beta libraries relied on iRepertoire HTBI primers, and CDR3 regions underwent Arm-PCR. TCRdb analysed the multiplex PCR reads with MiXCR anew, one entry per CDR3 protein. The sample lists a few hundred thousand distinct CDR3 sequences, around a quarter occurring once. Noted time point: persistent/refractory GD, antithyroid drugs over 5 years with positive TRAb. Researchers made the TCR library from RNA that was extracted from PBMCs. This material consisted of peripheral blood mononuclear cells (PBMCs), taken when the disease was refractory, from a patient treated with antithyroid drugs. The receptors were sampled from a female donor with Graves disease.

This chain joins TRBV11-2 and TRBJ2-2; D not certain. CDR3 size: 13 residues. The germline V gene has CDR1 SGHAT and CDR2 FQNNGV. Trimming shortened V by 5 bases and J by 4 bases, and 8 bases separated the two germline ends. The CDR3 protein is CASSQTPTGELFF. CDR3 sequence (DNA): TGTGCCAGCAGCCAAACCCCCACCGGGGAGCTGTTTTTT.

This clonotype was counted at least ten times. The chain links TRBV30 to TRBJ2-5; perhaps TRBD2 as D (6 bases). Trimming took 4 bases from V and 2 from J, leaving 8 bases between them. Germline assignment: CDR1 GTSNPN and CDR2 SVGIG (reference sequence). The length of the CDR3 is 12 residues. The CDR3 loop is CAWNSGQETQYF. In DNA, the CDR3 is TGTGCCTGGAATAGCGGTCAAGAGACCCAGTACTTC.

The sample holds many counts of this clonotype. The V call is TRBV5-1, the J call TRBJ2-7; 9 bases map to TRBD1. The V and J ends lost 2 bases and 1 base, in that order; junction bases with no gene match: 4. This CDR3 region has 15 residues. Looked up from germline, CDR1 is SGHRS and CDR2 is YFSETQ. CDR3 amino acids: CASSFGDRVSYEQYF. The CDR3 DNA sequence: TGCGCCAGCAGCTTCGGGGACAGGGTATCCTACGAGCAGTACTTC. The entire variable domain, with the rest obtained from reference TRBV5-1 and TRBJ2-7, is as follows: KAGVTQTPRYLIKTRGQQVTLSCSPISGHRSVSWYQQTPGQGLQFLFEYFSETQRNKGNFPGRFSGRQFSNSRSEMNVSTLELGDSALYLCASSFGDRVSYEQYFGPGTRLTVT.

The J gene is TRBJ2-7, the V gene TRBV7-9; D unresolved. Germline loops: CDR1 SEHNR, CDR2 FQNEAQ (reference sequence). Trimming took off 5 bases at V and 2 bases at J, with 19 bases between the two ends. The CDR3 is 16 residues long. As DNA, the CDR3 is TGTGCCAGCAGCCCTAAATCAGGCTACCTGGCCTACGAGCAGTACTTC. Its protein is CASSPKSGYLAYEQYF.

This clonotype was seen only a few times. The chain is built from TRBV19 and TRBJ2-7; either TRBD1 or TRBD2 may fit D (5 bases each). The CDR3 runs 12 residues. Trimming took off 10 bases at V and 3 bases at J, with 13 bases between the two ends. The V gene's germline CDR1 is LNHDA and CDR2 SQIVND (reference sequence). The CDR3 DNA follows: TGTGCCAATTCCGGGGCATTCTACGAGCAGTACTTC. Translating it yields CANSGAFYEQYF.

This chain connects TRBV19 to TRBJ2-5; 10 positions agree with TRBD1. This CDR3 is built from 15 residues. The junction had 6 bases not matched to a gene; V was cut back by 8 bases and J by 0 bases. From germline, CDR1 is LNHDA and CDR2 SQIVND (reference sequence). The CDR3 sequence is CASGPGQGYQETQYF. CDR3 sequence (DNA): TGTGCCAGTGGACCGGGACAGGGGTACCAAGAGACCCAGTACTTC.

This clonotype was seen more than once but under ten times. The CDR3 bases are TGCAGTGCAGAGAAAGCGCGAGACGGGACCCAGTACTTC. This codes for CSAEKARDGTQYF. This chain joins TRBV20-1 and TRBJ2-5; D unresolved. This CDR3 is 13 amino acids long. V was trimmed by 6 bases and J by 7 bases, leaving 18 bases between them. Germline lookup yields CDR1 DFQATT and CDR2 SNEGSKA (reference sequence).

This clonotype was recorded many times. This chain joins TRBV6-5 and TRBJ2-7; D ambiguous. Trimming pared 3 bases from V and 2 bases from J, leaving 11 bases between. The CDR3 has 14 amino acids. Germline CDR1 MNHEY, CDR2 SVGAGI. The CDR3 coding sequence is TGTGCCAGCAGTTATGTGACACCACCCTACGAGCAGTACTTC. Translation: CASSYVTPPYEQYF.

The rearrangement links TRBV6-1 to TRBJ2-2; the match to TRBD2 covers 8 bases. This CDR3 region has 15 residues. V lost 8 bases to trimming and J lost 1 base; unmatched junction nucleotides: 6. CDR1 and CDR2 (germline): MNHNS, SASEGT. This CDR3 is CASATSGRNTGELFF. In DNA form, the CDR3 reads TGTGCCAGCGCCACTAGCGGTAGGAACACCGGGGAGCTGTTTTTT.

Comment on this clonotype: A read error may be the cause here, since a much bigger clone is one base away. This chain connects TRBV28 to TRBJ2-5; D remains ambiguous. The CDR3 has 12 amino acids. The germline V gene encodes CDR1 MDHEN and CDR2 SYDVKM. Trimming cost V 11 bases and J 5 bases, with 15 bases left between them. The CDR3 bases are TGTGCCGGCCGACGAGGCGATGAGACCCAGTACTTC. Translated: CAGRRGDETQYF.

V is TRBV12-3 or TRBV12-4 and J is TRBJ2-1; 9 nucleotides match TRBD1. CDR3 length: 15 amino acids. V lost 6 bases to trimming and J lost 3 bases; unmatched junction nucleotides: 6. CDR3 loop: CASSQTGGFYNEQFF. The CDR3 nucleotides are TGTGCCAGCAGCCAGACAGGGGGTTTCTACAATGAGCAGTTCTTC.

A few counts support this clonotype. This rearrangement joins TRBV29-1 to TRBJ2-1, with D hard to call. Per the germline V gene, CDR1 is SQVTM and CDR2 is ANQGSEA. Trimming stripped 6 bases from V and 0 bases from J, with 12 bases between. The CDR3 length is 14 residues. The CDR3 coding sequence is TGCAGCGTAATTGGCCAACGCTCCTACAATGAGCAGTTCTTC. This encodes CSVIGQRSYNEQFF.

This clonotype was observed a few times. The rearrangement uses TRBV7-2 and TRBJ2-1; D perhaps matches TRBD2 (6 bases). With 5 bases removed from V and 8 bases from J, the gap between germline ends came to 16 bases. This CDR3 has 14 amino acids. From germline, CDR1 is SGHTA and CDR2 FQGNSA. CDR3 loop: CASSDPSGSDEQFF. CDR3 DNA: TGTGCCAGCAGCGATCCGTCCGGGAGCGATGAGCAGTTCTTC.

The rearrangement joins TRBV29-1 to TRBJ2-7, with TRBD1 matching 10 bases. CDR1 is SQVTM, CDR2 ANQGSEA, per germline. There are 14 residues in the CDR3. The V segment lost 0 bases and the J segment 2 bases; nucleotides outside the gene matches: 1. CDR3 DNA: TGCAGCGTTGAAGAGGGACAGGGGCCCTACGAGCAGTACTTC. It specifies CSVEEGQGPYEQYF.

This rearrangement joins TRBV4-2 to TRBJ1-1; 8 bases match TRBD1. Per germline, CDR1 LGHNA and CDR2 YNFKEQ. Losses at the gene ends were 4 bases for V and 8 bases for J; bases not matched to a gene: 3. CDR3 length equals 12 residues. Here the CDR3 DNA reads TGTGCCAGCAGCCCTCAGGGGGCGGAAGCTTTCTTT. Residues: CASSPQGAEAFF.

This clonotype has a count of ten or more. V usage is TRBV20-1 and J usage is TRBJ2-7, with 11 positions matching TRBD2. V trimming: 2 bases; J trimming: 4 bases; junction bases outside the gene matches: 1. Germline loops: CDR1 DFQATT, CDR2 SNEGSKA (reference sequence). The CDR3 has 13 residues. CDR3 DNA sequence: TGCAGTGCTAGAACTAGCGGGAGATACGAGCAGTACTTC. Translated, it gives CSARTSGRYEQYF.

Ten or more counts support this clonotype. V usage is TRBV6-1 and J usage is TRBJ2-7, with a tentative D call TRBD2 (7 bases). Per the germline V gene, CDR1 is MNHNS and CDR2 is SASEGT. The CDR3 contains 14 residues. The V end lost 4 bases, the J end lost 0 bases, and 10 bases lay between the germline ends. The CDR3 is CASSAGGYSYEQYF. The CDR3 nucleotides are TGTGCCAGCAGTGCGGGGGGCTACTCCTACGAGCAGTACTTC.

This clonotype showed up just a few times. This rearrangement joins TRBV7-2 to TRBJ2-5; TRBD2 matches at 12 bases. This CDR3 has 17 residues. CDR1 is SGHTA and CDR2 is FQGNSA in the germline V gene. Unmatched junction bases numbered 6, after V lost 1 base and J lost 3 bases. The CDR3 sequence is CASSLGRLAGAEETQYF. The CDR3 DNA reads as TGTGCCAGCAGCTTAGGGCGACTAGCGGGAGCTGAAGAGACCCAGTACTTC. Using reference TRBV7-2 and TRBJ2-5 for the parts outside the CDR3, the full variable domain is GAGVSQSPSNKVTEKGKDVELRCDPISGHTALYWYRQSLGQGLEFLIYFQGNSAPDKSGLPSDRFSAERTGGSVSTLTIQRTQQEDSAVYLCASSLGRLAGAEETQYFGPGTRLLVL.

The chain has TRBV28 and TRBJ1-1; 10 bases map to TRBD1. V was clipped by 6 bases and J by 0 bases; unmatched bases: 7. The CDR3 has 16 amino acids. Germline CDR1 MDHEN, CDR2 SYDVKM. The CDR3 sequence: CASRWGQGRMNTEAFF. For the CDR3, the DNA is TGTGCCAGCAGATGGGGACAGGGGCGCATGAACACTGAAGCTTTCTTT.

The V call is TRBV24-1, the J call TRBJ2-1; D unresolved. This CDR3 has 13 residues. The V end lost 7 bases, the J end lost 5 bases, and 11 bases lay between the germline ends. CDR1 KGHDR and CDR2 SFDVKD come from the germline V gene. The CDR3 sequence is CATSTTEHNEQFF. The CDR3, as DNA: TGTGCCACCAGCACCACAGAGCACAATGAGCAGTTCTTC.

This clonotype was recorded many times. This chain joins TRBV28 and TRBJ2-7, with 7 bases fitting TRBD2. The length of the CDR3 is 15 residues. CDR1 MDHEN and CDR2 SYDVKM come from the germline V gene. V lost 3 bases, J lost 6 bases, and 11 bases stayed unmatched. The CDR3 bases are TGTGCCAGCAGTTTGAGGGTTCGCGGGAGCGGCGAGCAGTACTTC. It yields the protein CASSLRVRGSGEQYF.